One TCR beta chain is described in this entry. The CDR3 is 12 amino acids. Germline CDR1 MNHEY, CDR2 SMNVEV (reference sequence). V was pared by 2 bases and J by 9 bases, with 11 bases between. This record comes from a study of cytomegalovirus exposure and HLA in healthy donors. PCR primers comprised 60 Vbeta and 13 Jbeta primers. Repertoires were generated with immunoSEQ multiplex PCR, while TCRdb's copy carries only in-frame clones and drops some. This table holds 55,000 to 65,000 clones, about 81% found once. Sequenced input: PBMCs. The chain recombines TRBV27 with TRBJ2-7, with a weak D call TRBD1 (6 bases). The sequence derives from a man aged 25 to 45 in good health and CMV-seropositive. CDR3 loop: CASSLGLDRQYF. The CDR3 region has the DNA TGTGCCAGCAGTTTAGGTCTGGACAGGCAGTACTTC.